This TCR beta chain originates from a study of patients and donors after allogeneic stem cell transplantation. TCRdb re-analysed the RT-PCR reads in MiXCR, keeping a single row per CDR3 protein. The table has fewer than 500,000 distinct CDR3 sequences, 16% seen once. CDR1 and CDR2 (germline): DFQATT, SNEGSKA (reference sequence). The V gene lost 0 bases and the J gene lost 6 bases, with 14 bases spanning the gap. The CDR3 consists of 14 residues. The specimen was blood, either unsorted or a sorted T cell fraction (not recorded which). This receptor was identified in a human donor who was either an allogeneic HSCT recipient or a stem cell or donor lymphocyte infusion donor (not recorded which). It is not recorded whose cells these are; they may come from a transplant donor. The chain carries TRBV20-1 and TRBJ1-2; the D gene is possibly TRBD1 (5 bases). The CDR3: CSARDRGRRDGYTF. For the CDR3, the DNA is TGCAGTGCTAGAGATCGGGGGAGAAGGGATGGCTACACCTTC.